Listed here are 29 T cell receptor beta chains from one sample, sequenced in a study of blood T cell repertoires in COVID-19 (dated by TCRdb to 2018 to 2021). Receptor libraries were prepared by the immunoSEQ multiplex PCR assay. The table comes from immuneACCESS by way of TCRdb, which keeps in-frame sequences with V and J called. Part of the clones is missing from these tables; in studies checked, under half for an unresolved V gene and the rest for unknown reasons. For this sample there are 220,000 or so clones; around 86% appear just once. Jointly, the top ten make up 7% to 10% of the sample. What was sequenced was peripheral blood. The receptors shown here come from a woman older than 75 with COVID-19, enrolled during active disease.

The rearrangement joins TRBV29-1 to TRBJ1-2; TRBD1 is a possible D gene (6 bases). Germline CDR1 is SQVTM and CDR2 is ANQGSEA. V was clipped by 8 bases and J by 6 bases, with 13 bases between them. The CDR3 has 11 residues. The CDR3 nucleotides are TGCAGCTCGATACAGGGCAATGGCTACACCTTC. Translation gives CSSIQGNGYTF.

The gene calls are TRBV6-5 and TRBJ1-2, with a weak D call TRBD1 (5 bases). The CDR3 contains 14 residues. V was shortened by 7 bases and J by 5 bases, with 17 bases between the two germline ends. The germline V gene encodes CDR1 MNHEY and CDR2 SVGAGI. The CDR3 DNA reads TGTGCCAGCATTAAAAATGGGGCTAGATATGGCTACACCTTC. Translation gives CASIKNGARYGYTF.

This clone was seen a single time. This chain joins TRBV6-5 and TRBJ1-4, with 9 bases fitting TRBD1. The junction had 8 bases not matched to a gene; V was cut back by 8 bases and J by 7 bases. Germline CDR1 MNHEY, CDR2 SVGAGI. The CDR3 runs to 14 residues. The CDR3, as DNA: TGTGCCAGCTTAAACAGGGGGCTGGGTGAAAAACTGTTTTTT. It codes for CASLNRGLGEKLFF.

This clone came up many times. The V call is TRBV7-9, the J call TRBJ2-5; perhaps TRBD2 as D (6 bases). The germline V gene has CDR1 SEHNR and CDR2 FQNEAQ (reference sequence). V lost 4 bases and J 4 bases, leaving 13 bases between the germline ends. This CDR3 contains 14 residues. The CDR3 DNA reads as TGTGCCAGCAGCTCCGAGCTAGCGCGAGAGACCCAGTACTTC. It translates to CASSSELARETQYF.

The chain combines TRBV6-2 or TRBV6-3 with TRBJ1-2, with 7 bases matching TRBD1. Germline V gives CDR1 MNHEY, CDR2 SVGEGT. The CDR3 has 13 residues. The V gene end was trimmed by 6 bases and the J gene end by 4 bases; junction bases not matched to a gene: 5. Here the CDR3 DNA reads TGTGCCAGCAGCCTACAGGGGCCCTATGGCTACACCTTC. Protein: CASSLQGPYGYTF.

The V call is TRBV11-2, the J call TRBJ1-1; D not resolved. The CDR3 runs to 11 residues. The V gene's germline CDR1 is SGHAT and CDR2 FQNNGV. Deletions cut 5 bases from V and 5 bases from J, with 6 bases between. DNA of the CDR3: TGTGCCAGCAGCCCACTTACTGAAGCTTTCTTT. Protein: CASSPLTEAFF.

This clone was counted a few times. The genes are TRBV12-3 or TRBV12-4 and TRBJ2-7; 8 bases map to TRBD1. Trimming took 6 bases from V and 6 from J; bases not matched to a gene: 7. This CDR3 is built from 13 residues. CDR3 sequence reads: CASSTLTGGEQYF. The DNA for the CDR3 is TGTGCCAGCAGCACTCTCACAGGGGGCGAGCAGTACTTC.

This clone was picked up one time. The rearrangement links TRBV5-1 to TRBJ2-7; 9 bases agree with TRBD1. Germline-derived CDR1 and CDR2 are SGHRS and YFSETQ. The length of the CDR3 is 14 residues. The junction had 2 bases not matched to a gene; V was cut back by 1 base and J by 3 bases. As DNA, the CDR3 is TGCGCCAGCAGCTTGTCGACAGGGGGCTACGAGCAGTACTTC. It is translated as CASSLSTGGYEQYF.

The J gene is TRBJ2-1, the V gene TRBV6-5; 15 nucleotides line up with TRBD2. V lost 6 bases and J lost 10; bases outside the gene matches: 4. The length of the CDR3 is 14 residues. Germline V gene sequence: CDR1 MNHEY, CDR2 SVGAGI. As DNA, the CDR3 is TGTGCCAGCAGCTACGGACTAGCGGGGGGGGAGCAGTTCTTC. It specifies CASSYGLAGGEQFF.

This clone was observed a handful of times. This chain links TRBV5-1 with TRBJ1-1; the match to TRBD1 covers 7 bases. With 2 bases clipped from V and 1 base from J, the junction kept 8 bases outside the gene matches. The germline V gene encodes CDR1 SGHRS and CDR2 YFSETQ. The CDR3 runs 16 residues. The CDR3 DNA is TGCGCCAGCAGCTTCGGGACAGCTGCCGCGAACACTGAAGCTTTCTTT. It codes for CASSFGTAAANTEAFF.

The genes are TRBV6-4 and TRBJ1-2; D remains ambiguous. CDR3 length: 13 residues. The V end was cut by 5 bases, the J end by 2 bases, with 9 bases between. Germline lookup yields CDR1 MRHNA and CDR2 SNTAGT. The CDR3 sequence is CASSYNGNYGYTF. CDR3 nucleotides: TGTGCCAGCAGTTATAACGGGAACTATGGCTACACCTTC.

The chain is built from TRBV7-3 and TRBJ2-2; D gene ambiguous. The length of the CDR3 is 14 residues. CDR1 SGHTA and CDR2 FQGTGA come from the germline V gene. The V end lost 4 bases, the J end lost 1 base, and 7 bases lay between the germline ends. The CDR3 DNA reads as TGTGCCAGCAGCTCACACGTGAACACCGGGGAGCTGTTTTTT. As protein: CASSSHVNTGELFF.

The rearrangement uses TRBV29-1 and TRBJ2-5; TRBD2 aligns across 7 bases. The germline gives CDR1 SQVTM, CDR2 ANQGSEA. The J segment lost 7 bases and the V segment lost 4 bases, leaving 12 bases of the junction unmatched. The CDR3 length is 14 residues. CDR3 coding DNA: TGCAGCGTTGCGGTCCTAGCGGACAAGAGGACCCAGTACTTC. Its protein product is CSVAVLADKRTQYF.

This sequence joins TRBV12-5 and TRBJ2-3; 7 bases fit TRBD2. Germline V CDR1 and CDR2: LGHNT, FRNRAP. CDR3 length equals 14 residues. Trimming cost V 1 base and J 3 bases; bases outside gene matches: 1. The DNA of the CDR3 is TGTGCTAGTGGTTTGGGACTAGCTACAGATACGCAGTATTTT. Translating it yields CASGLGLATDTQYF.

This clone was seen a handful of times. The chain combines TRBV7-2 with TRBJ1-5, with 9 bases that match TRBD1. This CDR3 region has 17 residues. Per the germline V gene, CDR1 is SGHTA and CDR2 is FQGNSA. V was clipped by 4 bases and J by 0 bases; unmatched bases: 7. The CDR3 DNA is TGTGCCAGCAGCTCAACAGGGGGCGCCGGTAGCAATCAGCCCCAGCATTTT. Translated, it gives CASSSTGGAGSNQPQHF.

This chain connects TRBV5-4 to TRBJ2-2; 7 bases align to TRBD2. This CDR3 region has 15 residues. Germline V gene lookup returns CDR1 SGHNT and CDR2 YYREEE (reference sequence). Losses at the gene ends were 1 base for V and 5 bases for J; bases not matched to a gene: 5. The CDR3 coding sequence is TGTGCCAGCAGCTTGCGTCAGGGAGGGACCGGGGAGCTGTTTTTT. It is translated as CASSLRQGGTGELFF.

This sequence joins TRBV2 and TRBJ1-2, with TRBD1 identical over 8 bases. The germline CDR1 and CDR2 sequences are SNHLY and FYNNEI. With V trimmed by 5 bases and J by 2 bases, 7 bases remained unmatched. The CDR3 has 15 amino acids. CDR3 region: CASSPIAGGNYGYTF. CDR3 coding DNA: TGTGCCAGCAGTCCTATTGCAGGGGGCAACTATGGCTACACCTTC.

The chain combines TRBV18 with TRBJ2-5; D is possibly TRBD1 (5 bases). Per the germline V gene, CDR1 is KGHSH and CDR2 is LQKENI. Trimming left V 3 bases short and J 1 base short, with 12 bases between. The CDR3 spans 15 residues. The CDR3 reads CASSPLTGFQETQYF. The CDR3 nucleotides are TGTGCCAGCTCACCCCTTACAGGCTTCCAAGAGACCCAGTACTTC.

The table lists this clone with a count of one. The CDR3: CATRGRQVNTDTQYF. The CDR3 DNA is TGTGCCACCCGGGGTCGACAGGTGAATACAGATACGCAGTATTTT. The chain recombines TRBV5-4 with TRBJ2-3, with D tentatively TRBD1 (6 bases). The CDR3 length is 15 residues. Per the germline V gene, CDR1 is SGHNT and CDR2 is YYREEE (reference sequence). V lost 9 bases to trimming and J lost 3 bases, with 20 bases between them.

The V and J genes are TRBV23-1 and TRBJ2-1; D gene uncertain. TRBV23-1 is known as an ORF, though its function is uncertain. CDR3 length equals 17 residues. V was trimmed by 4 bases and J by 0 bases, leaving 16 bases between them. CDR3 nucleotides: TGCGCCAGCAGTCGAGCCCATAATAACAGCTCCTACAATGAGCAGTTCTTC. Protein: CASSRAHNNSSYNEQFF.

This chain joins TRBV4-2 and TRBJ2-1, with D maybe TRBD1 (8 bases). V gave up 5 bases and J gave up 6 bases, with 20 bases separating them. The CDR3 covers 16 residues. CDR1 and CDR2 from the germline V gene are LGHNA and YNFKEQ. The CDR3 DNA follows: TGTGCCAGCAGCACCCGGACAGGGAGGGGAAGCAATGAGCAGTTCTTC. Residues: CASSTRTGRGSNEQFF.

The chain carries TRBV25-1 and TRBJ2-5, with 7 bases lining up with TRBD1. The CDR3 consists of 16 residues. V trimming: 6 bases; J trimming: 1 base; junction bases outside the gene matches: 11. Per germline, CDR1 MGHDK and CDR2 SYGVNS. Written as DNA, the CDR3 is TGTGCCAGCAGCCTCGGACAGGCCGGCTCCCAAGAGACCCAGTACTTC. The encoded protein is CASSLGQAGSQETQYF.

The V gene is TRBV5-1, the J gene TRBJ2-3; D remains unclear. Deletions cut 0 bases from V and 10 bases from J, with 9 bases between. Germline loops: CDR1 SGHRS, CDR2 YFSETQ. The CDR3 has 12 residues. The CDR3 loop is CASSLASQAQYF. Written as DNA, the CDR3 is TGCGCCAGCAGCTTGGCAAGCCAGGCGCAGTATTTT. Using reference TRBV5-1 and TRBJ2-3 for the parts outside the CDR3, the full variable domain is KAGVTQTPRYLIKTRGQQVTLSCSPISGHRSVSWYQQTPGQGLQFLFEYFSETQRNKGNFPGRFSGRQFSNSRSEMNVSTLELGDSALYLCASSLASQAQYFGPGTRLTVL.

V and J are TRBV2 and TRBJ2-2; D might be TRBD1 (5 bases). V dropped 6 bases and J dropped 4 bases, with 12 bases sitting between them. Germline loops: CDR1 SNHLY, CDR2 FYNNEI. The CDR3 is made up of 14 amino acids. CDR3 nucleotides: TGTGCCAGCAGCCCCGAGACAGCCACCGGGGAGCTGTTTTTT. It is translated as CASSPETATGELFF.

DNA of the CDR3: TGTGCCAGCAGCCAGGGTTGGAGGAATTCACCCCTCCACTTT. Protein product: CASSQGWRNSPLHF. The rearrangement joins TRBV3-1 (or the pseudogene TRBV3-2) to TRBJ1-6; no clear D gene. The CDR3 has 14 residues. V lost 3 bases and J 7 bases, leaving 10 bases between the germline ends. Germline CDR1 LGHDT, CDR2 YNNKEL (reference sequence).

This clone has a handful of counts. The V call is TRBV6-5, the J call TRBJ1-4; D uncertain. Trimming left V 6 bases short and J 5 bases short, with 13 bases between. Germline V gene data show CDR1 as MNHEY and CDR2 as SVGAGI. The CDR3 contains 14 residues. In nucleotides, the CDR3 is TGTGCCAGCAGCCTTGGAGGAAAGAATGAAAAACTGTTTTTT. It codes for CASSLGGKNEKLFF.

This sequence joins TRBV6-1 and TRBJ1-2; 8 bases match TRBD1. Trimming took 3 bases from V and 2 from J; bases not matched to a gene: 5. CDR1 MNHNS and CDR2 SASEGT come from the germline V gene. This CDR3 spans 15 amino acids. As DNA, the CDR3 is TGTGCCAGCAGTGATAGGACAGGGTGGAACTATGGCTACACCTTC. Encoded protein: CASSDRTGWNYGYTF.

The chain carries TRBV9 and TRBJ2-2; 12 bases match TRBD2. Germline assignment: CDR1 SGDLS and CDR2 YYNGEE. The CDR3 covers 16 residues. V dropped 4 bases and J dropped 6; count of bases not matched to a gene: 7. Here the CDR3 reads CASSPRTSGVSGELFF. The CDR3 coding sequence is TGTGCCAGCAGCCCACGGACTAGCGGGGTCTCCGGGGAGCTGTTTTTT.

The chain links TRBV30 to TRBJ2-3; 11 positions match TRBD2. Per the germline V gene, CDR1 is GTSNPN and CDR2 is SVGIG (reference sequence). J gave up 4 bases and V 3 bases, and 6 bases lay outside the gene matches. The CDR3 runs to 15 residues. In DNA form, the CDR3 reads TGTGCCTGGAGCCTTAGCGGGGGGGCGGCAGATACGCAGTATTTT. It encodes CAWSLSGGAADTQYF. Combining the CDR3 with reference TRBV30 and TRBJ2-3 gives the whole variable domain SQTIHQWPATLVQPVGSPLSLECTVEGTSNPNLYWYRQAAGRGLQLLFYSVGIGQISSEVPQNLSASRPQDRQFILSSKKLLLSDSGFYLCAWSLSGGAADTQYFGPGTRLTVL.